Listed here is a single TCR beta chain. CDR1 and CDR2 from the germline V gene are DFQATT and SNEGSKA (reference sequence). The CDR3 loop spans 11 amino acids. In the original workflow: The authors estimated nucleated cell counts from reference gene primer amplification. Using immunoSEQ multiplex PCR, the repertoire was profiled, and TCRdb retains in-frame clones only, with some absent. D and trimming come from the DNA, and the V and J calls and clone size come from that table. This sample has around 130,000 clones, with about 80% found just once. The data are from a study of blood T cell repertoires in COVID-19.

Material for sequencing was peripheral blood. This sequence originates from a human donor in a cohort sampled during active COVID-19. The chain combines TRBV20-1 with TRBJ2-3; 7 bases are a match to TRBD2. CDR3 DNA: TGCTCTGGGGGGGGAACAGATACGCAGTATTTT. It yields the protein CSGGGTDTQYF.